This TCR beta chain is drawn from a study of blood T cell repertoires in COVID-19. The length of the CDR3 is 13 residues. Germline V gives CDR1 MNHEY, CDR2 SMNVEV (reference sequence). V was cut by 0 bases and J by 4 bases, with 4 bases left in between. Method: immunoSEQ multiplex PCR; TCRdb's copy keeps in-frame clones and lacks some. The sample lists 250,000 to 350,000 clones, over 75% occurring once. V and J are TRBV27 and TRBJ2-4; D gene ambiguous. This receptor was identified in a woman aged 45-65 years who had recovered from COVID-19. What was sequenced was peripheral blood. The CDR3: CASSLSRKNIQYF. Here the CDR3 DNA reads TGTGCCAGCAGTTTATCCAGGAAAAACATTCAGTACTTC.